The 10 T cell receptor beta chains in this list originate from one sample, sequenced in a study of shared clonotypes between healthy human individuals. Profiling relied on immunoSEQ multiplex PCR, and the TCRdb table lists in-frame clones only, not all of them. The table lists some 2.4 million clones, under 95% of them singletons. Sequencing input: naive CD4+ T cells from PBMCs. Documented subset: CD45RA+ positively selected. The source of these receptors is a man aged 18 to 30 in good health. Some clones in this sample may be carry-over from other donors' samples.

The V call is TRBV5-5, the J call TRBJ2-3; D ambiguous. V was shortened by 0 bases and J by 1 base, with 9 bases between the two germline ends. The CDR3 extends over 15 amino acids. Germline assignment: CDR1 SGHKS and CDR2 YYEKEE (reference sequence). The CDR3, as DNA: TGTGCCAGCAGCTTGGTACAGATAGGCACAGATACGCAGTATTTT. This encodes CASSLVQIGTDTQYF. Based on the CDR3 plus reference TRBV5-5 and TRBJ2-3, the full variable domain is DAGVTQSPTHLIKTRGQQVTLRCSPISGHKSVSWYQQVLGQGPQFIFQYYEKEERGRGNFPDRFSARQFPNYSSELNVNALLLGDSALYLCASSLVQIGTDTQYFGPGTRLTVL.

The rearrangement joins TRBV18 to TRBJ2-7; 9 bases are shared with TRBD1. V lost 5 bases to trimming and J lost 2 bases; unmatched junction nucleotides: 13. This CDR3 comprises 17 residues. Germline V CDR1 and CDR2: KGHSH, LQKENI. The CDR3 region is CASSAPLTGGPTYEQYF. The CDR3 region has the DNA TGTGCCAGCTCAGCGCCCCTGACAGGGGGACCCACCTACGAGCAGTACTTC.

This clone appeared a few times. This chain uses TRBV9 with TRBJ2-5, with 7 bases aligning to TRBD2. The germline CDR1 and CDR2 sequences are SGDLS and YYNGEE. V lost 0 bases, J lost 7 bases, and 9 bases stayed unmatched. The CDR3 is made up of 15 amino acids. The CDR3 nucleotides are TGTGCCAGCAGCGTAGCTTCGGGGGGTGAGTGGACCCAGTACTTC. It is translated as CASSVASGGEWTQYF.

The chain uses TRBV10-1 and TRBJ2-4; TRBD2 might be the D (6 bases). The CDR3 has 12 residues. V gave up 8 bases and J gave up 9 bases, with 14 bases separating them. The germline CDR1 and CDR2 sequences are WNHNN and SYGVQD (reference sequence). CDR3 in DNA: TGCGCCAGCGGGGAGGTTACTGGCATTCAGTACTTC. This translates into CASGEVTGIQYF.

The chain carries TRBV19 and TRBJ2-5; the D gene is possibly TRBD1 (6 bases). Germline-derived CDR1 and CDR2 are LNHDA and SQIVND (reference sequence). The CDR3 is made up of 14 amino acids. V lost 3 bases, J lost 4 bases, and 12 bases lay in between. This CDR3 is CASSMEAGAETQYF. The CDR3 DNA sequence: TGTGCCAGTAGTATGGAAGCAGGGGCAGAGACCCAGTACTTC.

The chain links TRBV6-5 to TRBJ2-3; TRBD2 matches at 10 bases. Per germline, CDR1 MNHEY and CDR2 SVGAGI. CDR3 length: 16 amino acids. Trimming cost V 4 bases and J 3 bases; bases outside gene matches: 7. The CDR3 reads CASSWASGSGTDTQYF. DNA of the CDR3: TGTGCCAGCAGTTGGGCTAGCGGGAGTGGGACAGATACGCAGTATTTT.

The CDR3 spells CASSVWPMNTEAFF. The CDR3 coding sequence is TGTGCCAGCAGCGTCTGGCCCATGAACACTGAAGCTTTCTTT. J is TRBJ1-1 and V is TRBV6-5, with D hard to call. The CDR3 totals 14 residues. CDR1 is MNHEY, CDR2 SVGAGI, per germline. The V end was cut by 6 bases, the J end by 0 bases, with 11 bases between.

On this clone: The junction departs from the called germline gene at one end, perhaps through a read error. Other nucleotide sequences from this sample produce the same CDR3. The CDR3 spells CASSFQPGQIATNEKLFF. The CDR3 bases are TGCGCCAGCAGCTTCCAACCGGGACAGATAGCAACTAATGAAAAGCTGTTTTTT. This chain joins TRBV5-1 and TRBJ1-4; 7 nucleotides align to TRBD1. The CDR3 covers 18 residues. In germline, CDR1 is SGHRS, CDR2 YFSETQ. The complete variable domain, with remaining parts taken from reference TRBV5-1 and TRBJ1-4, reads KAGVTQTPRYLIKTRGQQVTLSCSPISGHRSVSWYQQTPGQGLQFLFEYFSETQRNKGNFPGRFSGRQFSNSRSEMNVSTLELGDSALYLCASSFQPGQIATNEKLFFGSGTQLSVL.

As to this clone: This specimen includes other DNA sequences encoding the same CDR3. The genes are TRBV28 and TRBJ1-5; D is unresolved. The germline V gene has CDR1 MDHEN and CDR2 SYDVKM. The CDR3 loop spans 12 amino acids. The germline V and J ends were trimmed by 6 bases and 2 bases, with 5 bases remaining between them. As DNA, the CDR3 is TGTGCCAGCAGAGAGGGCAATCAGCCCCAGCATTTT. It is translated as CASREGNQPQHF.

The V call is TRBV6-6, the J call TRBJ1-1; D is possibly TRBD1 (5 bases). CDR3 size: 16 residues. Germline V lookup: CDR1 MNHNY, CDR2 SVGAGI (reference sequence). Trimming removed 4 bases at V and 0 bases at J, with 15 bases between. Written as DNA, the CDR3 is TGTGCCAGCAGTTTCCCCACGGGACGTCTGAACACTGAAGCTTTCTTT. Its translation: CASSFPTGRLNTEAFF.